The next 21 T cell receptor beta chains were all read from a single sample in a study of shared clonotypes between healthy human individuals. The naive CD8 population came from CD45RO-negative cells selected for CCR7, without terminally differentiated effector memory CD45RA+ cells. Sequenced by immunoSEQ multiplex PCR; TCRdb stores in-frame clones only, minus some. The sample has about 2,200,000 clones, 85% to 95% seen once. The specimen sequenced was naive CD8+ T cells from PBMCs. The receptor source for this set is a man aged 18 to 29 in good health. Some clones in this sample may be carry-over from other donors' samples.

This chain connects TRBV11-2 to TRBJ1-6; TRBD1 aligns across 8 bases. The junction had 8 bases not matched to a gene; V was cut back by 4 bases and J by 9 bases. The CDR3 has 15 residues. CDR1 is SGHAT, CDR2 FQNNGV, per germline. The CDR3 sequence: CASSSRTGPASPLHF. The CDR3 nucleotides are TGTGCCAGCAGCTCCCGGACAGGGCCCGCTTCACCCCTCCACTTT.

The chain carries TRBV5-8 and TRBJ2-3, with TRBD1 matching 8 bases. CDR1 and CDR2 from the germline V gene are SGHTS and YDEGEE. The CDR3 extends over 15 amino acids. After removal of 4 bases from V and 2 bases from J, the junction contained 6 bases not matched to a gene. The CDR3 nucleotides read TGTGCCAGCAGCCGGACAGGGATATACACAGATACGCAGTATTTT. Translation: CASSRTGIYTDTQYF.

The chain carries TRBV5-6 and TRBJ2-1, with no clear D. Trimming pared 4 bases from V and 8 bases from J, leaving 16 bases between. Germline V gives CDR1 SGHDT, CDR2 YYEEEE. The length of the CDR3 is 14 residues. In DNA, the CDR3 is TGTGCCAGCAGCCTTATAGAGATCAGGTATGAGCAGTTCTTC. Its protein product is CASSLIEIRYEQFF.

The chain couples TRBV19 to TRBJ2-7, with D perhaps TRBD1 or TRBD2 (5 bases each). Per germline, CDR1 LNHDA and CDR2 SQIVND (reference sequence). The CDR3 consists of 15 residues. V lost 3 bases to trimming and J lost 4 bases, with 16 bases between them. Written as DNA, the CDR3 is TGTGCCAGTAGTATCACAGGAGCAGAGGGTTACGAGCAGTACTTC. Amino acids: CASSITGAEGYEQYF.

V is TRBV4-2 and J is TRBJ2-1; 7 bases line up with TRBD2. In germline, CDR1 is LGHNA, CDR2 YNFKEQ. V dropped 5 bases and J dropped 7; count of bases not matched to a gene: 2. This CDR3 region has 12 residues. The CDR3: CASSWGGNEQFF. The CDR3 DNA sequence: TGTGCCAGCAGCTGGGGGGGGAATGAGCAGTTCTTC.

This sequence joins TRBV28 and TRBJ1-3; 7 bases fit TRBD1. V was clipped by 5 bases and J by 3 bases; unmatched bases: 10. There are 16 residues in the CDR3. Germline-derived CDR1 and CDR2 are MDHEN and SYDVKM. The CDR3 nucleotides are TGTGCCAGCAGTCCGGGGGACAGCCACCATGGAAACACCATATATTTT. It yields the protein CASSPGDSHHGNTIYF.

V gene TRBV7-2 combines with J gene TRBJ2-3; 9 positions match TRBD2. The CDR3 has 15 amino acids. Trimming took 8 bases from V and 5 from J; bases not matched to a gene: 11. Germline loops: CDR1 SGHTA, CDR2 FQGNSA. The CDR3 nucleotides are TGTGCCAGCTCCCCCCCGACTAGCGGCCTAGATACGCAGTATTTT. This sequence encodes CASSPPTSGLDTQYF.

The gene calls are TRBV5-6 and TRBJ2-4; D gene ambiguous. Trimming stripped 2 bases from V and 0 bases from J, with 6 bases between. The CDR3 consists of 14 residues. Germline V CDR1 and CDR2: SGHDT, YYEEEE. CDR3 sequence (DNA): TGTGCCAGCAGCTTAAGACTAGCCAAAAACATTCAGTACTTC. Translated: CASSLRLAKNIQYF.

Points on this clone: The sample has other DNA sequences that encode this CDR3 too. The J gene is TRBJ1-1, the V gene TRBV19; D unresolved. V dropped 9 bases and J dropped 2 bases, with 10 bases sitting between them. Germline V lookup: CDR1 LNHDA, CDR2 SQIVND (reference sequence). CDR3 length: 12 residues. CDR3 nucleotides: TGTGCCAGCCGGTTCGGAAACACTGAAGCTTTCTTT. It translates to CASRFGNTEAFF.

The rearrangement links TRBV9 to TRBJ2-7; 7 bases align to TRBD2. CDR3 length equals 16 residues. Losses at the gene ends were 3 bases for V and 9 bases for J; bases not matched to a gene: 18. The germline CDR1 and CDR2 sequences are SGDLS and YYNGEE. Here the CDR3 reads CASSATRDYTTSVQYF. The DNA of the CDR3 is TGTGCCAGCAGCGCTACCCGGGACTATACTACGAGCGTGCAGTACTTC.

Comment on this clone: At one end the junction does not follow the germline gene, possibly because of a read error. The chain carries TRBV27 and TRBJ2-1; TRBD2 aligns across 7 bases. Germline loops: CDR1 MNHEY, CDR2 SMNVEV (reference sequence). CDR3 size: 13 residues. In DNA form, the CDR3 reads TGTGCCAGCGCTAGCGGCTCCTTCAATGAGCAGTTCTTC. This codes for CASASGSFNEQFF.

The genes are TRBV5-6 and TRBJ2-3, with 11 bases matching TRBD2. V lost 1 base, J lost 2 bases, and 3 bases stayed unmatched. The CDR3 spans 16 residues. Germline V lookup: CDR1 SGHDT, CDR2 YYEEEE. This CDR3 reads CASSLRLAGLTDTQYF. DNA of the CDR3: TGTGCCAGCAGCTTGCGACTAGCGGGACTCACAGATACGCAGTATTTT.

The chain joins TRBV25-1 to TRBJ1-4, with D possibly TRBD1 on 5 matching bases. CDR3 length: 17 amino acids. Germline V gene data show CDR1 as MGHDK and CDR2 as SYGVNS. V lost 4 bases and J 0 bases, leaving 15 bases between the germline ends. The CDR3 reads CASSVDSYGATNEKLFF. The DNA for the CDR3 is TGTGCCAGCAGTGTAGACAGTTACGGTGCAACTAATGAAAAACTGTTTTTT.

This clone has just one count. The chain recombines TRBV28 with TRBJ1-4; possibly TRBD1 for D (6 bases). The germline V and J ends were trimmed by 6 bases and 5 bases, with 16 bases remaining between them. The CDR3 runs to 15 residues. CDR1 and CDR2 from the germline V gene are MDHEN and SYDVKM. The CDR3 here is CASSKGLRGNEKLFF. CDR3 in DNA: TGTGCCAGCAGCAAAGGACTGAGGGGGAATGAAAAACTGTTTTTT.

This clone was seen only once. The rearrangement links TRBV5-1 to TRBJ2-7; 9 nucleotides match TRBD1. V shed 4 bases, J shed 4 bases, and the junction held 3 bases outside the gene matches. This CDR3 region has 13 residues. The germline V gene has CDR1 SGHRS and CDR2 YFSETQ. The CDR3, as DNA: TGCGCCAGCAGCCGCGGGACAGGGTACGAGCAGTACTTC. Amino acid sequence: CASSRGTGYEQYF.

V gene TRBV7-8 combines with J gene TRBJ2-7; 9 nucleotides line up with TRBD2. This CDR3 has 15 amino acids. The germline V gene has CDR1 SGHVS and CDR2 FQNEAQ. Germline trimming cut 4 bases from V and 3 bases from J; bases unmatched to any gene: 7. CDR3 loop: CASSSPGLAIYEQYF. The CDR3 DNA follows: TGTGCCAGCAGCTCCCCCGGACTAGCGATCTACGAGCAGTACTTC. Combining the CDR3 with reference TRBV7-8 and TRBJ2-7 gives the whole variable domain GAGVSQSPRYKVAKRGQDVALRCDPISGHVSLFWYQQALGQGPEFLTYFQNEAQLDKSGLPSDRFFAERPEGSVSTLKIQRTQQEDSAVYLCASSSPGLAIYEQYFGPGTRLTVT.

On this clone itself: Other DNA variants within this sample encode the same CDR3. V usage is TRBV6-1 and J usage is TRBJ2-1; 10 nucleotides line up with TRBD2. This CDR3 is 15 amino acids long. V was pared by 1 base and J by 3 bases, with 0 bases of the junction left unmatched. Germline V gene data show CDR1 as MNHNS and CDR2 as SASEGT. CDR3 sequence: CASSEGTSGYNEQFF. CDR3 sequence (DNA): TGTGCCAGCAGTGAAGGGACTAGCGGCTACAATGAGCAGTTCTTC.

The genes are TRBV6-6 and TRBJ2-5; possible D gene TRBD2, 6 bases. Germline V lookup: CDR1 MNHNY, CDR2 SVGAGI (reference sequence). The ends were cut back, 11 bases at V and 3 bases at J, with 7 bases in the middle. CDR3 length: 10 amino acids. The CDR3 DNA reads TGTGCCGCGGGGAAAGAGACCCAGTACTTC. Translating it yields CAAGKETQYF.

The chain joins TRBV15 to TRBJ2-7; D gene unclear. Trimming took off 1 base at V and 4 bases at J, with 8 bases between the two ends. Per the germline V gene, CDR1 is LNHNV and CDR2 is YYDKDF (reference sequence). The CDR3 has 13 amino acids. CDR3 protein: CATSRAGRYEQYF. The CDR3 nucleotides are TGTGCCACCAGCAGAGCGGGTAGATACGAGCAGTACTTC.

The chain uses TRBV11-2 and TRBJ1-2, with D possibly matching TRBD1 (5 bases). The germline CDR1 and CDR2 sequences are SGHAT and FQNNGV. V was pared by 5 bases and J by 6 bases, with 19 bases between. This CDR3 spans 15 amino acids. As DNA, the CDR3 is TGTGCCAGCAGCCCCAATGGTGGCAGGGAGAATGGCTACACCTTC. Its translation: CASSPNGGRENGYTF.

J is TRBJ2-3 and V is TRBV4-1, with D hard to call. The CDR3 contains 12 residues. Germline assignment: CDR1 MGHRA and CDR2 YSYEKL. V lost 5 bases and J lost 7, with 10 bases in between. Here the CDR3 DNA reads TGCGCCAGCAGCTCCCAGTCAAATACGCAGTATTTT. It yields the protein CASSSQSNTQYF.